The entry below gives a single T cell receptor beta chain sequence along with its context. How the authors handled the data: Nucleated cell number was recorded as an estimate derived from reference gene primer amplification. Profiling relied on immunoSEQ multiplex PCR, and the TCRdb table lists in-frame clones only, not all of them. The V and J calls and clone size are taken from that table; D and trimming were inferred from the DNA. The data contain 150,000 to 200,000 clones, roughly 80% of them seen just once; the ten biggest clones take up approximately 7.3%. This sample was included in a study of blood T cell repertoires in COVID-19. About the research overall: Some COVID-19 samples were acute and others convalescent; all came from the United States, Italy and Spain. In each case, the material was cDNA or gDNA derived from T cells, B-cell-depleted T cells, or PBMCs.

V lost 3 bases to trimming and J lost 4 bases; unmatched junction nucleotides: 3. This CDR3 has 15 residues. From germline, CDR1 is SGHDN and CDR2 FVKESK. The origin of this receptor is a human donor in a cohort sampled during active COVID-19. The V gene is TRBV14, the J gene TRBJ2-1; TRBD2 agrees at 10 bases. The sequencing sample was made of peripheral blood. In nucleotides, the CDR3 is TGTGCCAGCAGCCAGAGCGGGGGGGGATACAATGAGCAGTTCTTC. This gives the protein CASSQSGGGYNEQFF.